This T cell receptor (beta chain) originates from a study of T cell responses to AZD1222 COVID-19 vaccine. On this clone: Antigen: not known.

Germline CDR1 is SGHTA and CDR2 is FQGNSA. The CDR3 sequence is 15 residues long. The V end was cut by 3 bases, the J end by 7 bases, with 18 bases between. Findings and caveats of the study: In the spike-specific TCR repertoire, nearly half reportedly target unmutated variant regions. It should be noted that donors were predominantly white British and more often female, and clonal diversity was possibly underestimated. Baseline seropositivity characterized only six AZD1222 recipients.

Sequencing was performed with immunoSEQ multiplex PCR; in TCRdb, only in-frame clones are kept and a portion is missing. In the table there are approximately 85,000 clones, roughly 90% of which are singletons. The gene calls are TRBV7-2 and TRBJ2-5; TRBD1 or TRBD2 may be the D gene (5 bases each). The source material was peripheral blood, sampled on day 0 of AZD1222 vaccination. The origin of this receptor is an adult in good health. CDR3 bases: TGTGCCAGCAGCTTGAGGCAGGGTGGCCGGGGGACCCAGTACTTC. Protein: CASSLRQGGRGTQYF.